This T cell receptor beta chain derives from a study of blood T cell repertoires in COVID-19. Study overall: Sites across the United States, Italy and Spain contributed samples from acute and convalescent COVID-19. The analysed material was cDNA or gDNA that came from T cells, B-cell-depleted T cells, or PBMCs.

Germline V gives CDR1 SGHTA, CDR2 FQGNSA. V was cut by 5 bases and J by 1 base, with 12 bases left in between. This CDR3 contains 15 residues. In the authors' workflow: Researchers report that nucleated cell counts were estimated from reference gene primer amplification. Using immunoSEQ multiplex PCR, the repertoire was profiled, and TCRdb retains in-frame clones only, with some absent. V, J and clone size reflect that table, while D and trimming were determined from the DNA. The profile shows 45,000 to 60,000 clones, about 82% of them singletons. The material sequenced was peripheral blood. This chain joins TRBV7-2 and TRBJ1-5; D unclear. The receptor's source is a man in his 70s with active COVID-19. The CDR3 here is CASSLESGSNQPQHF. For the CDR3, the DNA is TGTGCCAGCAGCCTAGAGTCCGGGAGCAATCAGCCCCAGCATTTT.